What follows describes a single TCR beta chain. The data derive from a study of technical replicates of blood from a handful of donors. Produced via immunoSEQ multiplex PCR; TCRdb's table is partial and in-frame only. The sample carries approximately 81,000 clones, 96% recorded once. Sequenced input: T cells isolated from PBMCs. This TCR was recovered from a human donor in good health.

CDR3 sequence reads: CAWKTGFGQPQHF. CDR3 nucleotides: TGTGCCTGGAAAACAGGTTTTGGTCAGCCCCAGCATTTT. The chain recombines TRBV30 with TRBJ1-5; the D gene is possibly TRBD1 (5 bases). This CDR3 region has 13 residues. V was cut by 4 bases and J by 6 bases, with 13 bases left in between. Per the germline V gene, CDR1 is GTSNPN and CDR2 is SVGIG (reference sequence).